What follows describes a single TCR beta chain. The data originate from a study of cytomegalovirus exposure and HLA in healthy donors. The J segment lost 5 bases and the V segment lost 6 bases, leaving 4 bases of the junction unmatched. Per germline, CDR1 SNHLY and CDR2 FYNNEI. The CDR3 sequence is 15 residues long. With 60 Vbeta and 13 Jbeta primers, the PCR was carried out. This table comes from immunoSEQ multiplex PCR, and its TCRdb copy is limited to in-frame clones, with some not included. The sample includes 200,000 or so clones, approximately 88% of them seen just once. Sequenced: PBMCs. The gene calls are TRBV2 and TRBJ2-2, with TRBD2 identical over 12 bases. The sequence was collected from a boy aged 10-17 years in good health and CMV-seronegative. CDR3 nucleotides: TGTGCCAGCAGGGCGGGACTAGCGGGTACCGGGGAGCTGTTTTTT. Residues: CASRAGLAGTGELFF.